A selection of T cell receptor beta chains follows, all from one sample in a study of regulatory T cells in long-lasting Graves disease. TCRdb processed the multiplex PCR reads anew with MiXCR; each CDR3 protein has one entry. This repertoire shows around 420,000 distinct CDR3 sequences, 15% found once; its top ten account for about 7.6%. This same sample was also part of a study on T cells in Graves' hyperthyroidism and ophthalmopathy.

This specimen was peripheral blood mononuclear cells (PBMCs), taken at new diagnosis, from a patient treated with antithyroid drugs. Receptors originate from a woman aged 40 to 50 with Graves disease. Both conserved end residues are part of each CDR3. D genes are given only for firm matches. Size is stated for part of the rows, as once, few or many counts, or as a class when the clone is expanded.

V: TRBV6-2/TRBV6-3
size: many
length: 13
J: TRBJ2-3
D: .
DNA: TGTGCCAGCAGAATCGACGATCCAGATACGCAGTATTTT
CDR3: CASRIDDPDTQYF

V: TRBV3-1
size: .
length: 13
J: TRBJ1-4
D: TRBD1
DNA: TGTGCCAGCACTCAGCAGGGGGTTGAAAAACTGTTTTTT
CDR3: CASTQQGVEKLFF

V: TRBV15
size: many
length: 15
J: TRBJ1-6
D: .
DNA: TGTGCCACCAGCAGCCGTACAGGGTGGAATTCACCCCTCCACTTT
CDR3: CATSSRTGWNSPLHF

V: TRBV18
size: many
length: 14
J: TRBJ2-5
D: .
DNA: TGTGCCAGCTCACCAGCGGAAGGGCAAGAGACCCAGTACTTC
CDR3: CASSPAEGQETQYF

V: TRBV2
size: many
length: 16
J: TRBJ2-7
D: TRBD2
DNA: TGTGCCAGCAGTGCGTTGACCGGGACTACCTTTCGAGAGCAGTACTTC
CDR3: CASSALTGTTFREQYF

V: TRBV10-2
size: many
length: 14
J: TRBJ2-1
D: .
DNA: TGCGCCAGCAGTGAGCCCCGGATGGGGGATGAGCAGTTCTTC
CDR3: CASSEPRMGDEQFF

V: TRBV11-2
size: many
length: 18
J: TRBJ2-1
D: TRBD1
DNA: TGTGCCAGCAGCGCGACTCCGGGACAGGGGGAATGGGACAATGAGCAGTTCTTC
CDR3: CASSATPGQGEWDNEQFF

V: TRBV6-2/TRBV6-3
size: many
length: 16
J: TRBJ2-1
D: TRBD2
DNA: TGTGCCAGCAGTTACGGGACTAGCGGAGGCTACAATGAGCAGTTCTTC
CDR3: CASSYGTSGGYNEQFF

V: TRBV28
size: .
length: 13
J: TRBJ1-6
D: TRBD1
DNA: TGTGCCGACCCGGGACAGGGGGCTTCACCCCTCCACTTT
CDR3: CADPGQGASPLHF

V: TRBV11-2
size: many
length: 15
J: TRBJ2-2
D: .
DNA: TGTGCCAGCAGCTTTTCGGAAGCGAACACCGGGGAGCTGTTTTTT
CDR3: CASSFSEANTGELFF

V: TRBV6-9
size: .
length: 15
J: TRBJ2-5
D: TRBD1
DNA: TGTGCCAGCAGTTACGGGACAGGGGGAGCGGAGACCCAGTACTTC
CDR3: CASSYGTGGAETQYF

V: TRBV4-2
size: many
length: 15
J: TRBJ2-7
D: .
DNA: TGTGCCAGCAGCCAAGACTACAGGGTTTCCTACGAGCAGTACTTC
CDR3: CASSQDYRVSYEQYF

V: TRBV9
size: .
length: 14
J: TRBJ2-3
D: .
DNA: TGTGCCAGCAGCGTAGCGAGTAGCACAGATACGCAGTATTTT
CDR3: CASSVASSTDTQYF

V: TRBV10-3
size: many
length: 15
J: TRBJ1-1
D: TRBD1
DNA: TGTGCCATCAGTGAGTCGGCAGGGGGCCTCACTGAAGCTTTCTTT
CDR3: CAISESAGGLTEAFF

V: TRBV19
size: few
length: 14
J: TRBJ1-5
D: .
DNA: TGTGCCAGTAGTATCCCGGACAGTATTCAGCCCCAGCATTTT
CDR3: CASSIPDSIQPQHF

V: TRBV9
size: .
length: 16
J: TRBJ2-1
D: TRBD1
DNA: TGTGCCAGCAGCAAAAGACAGGGTTCTCTAAGTAATGAGCAGTTCTTC
CDR3: CASSKRQGSLSNEQFF

V: TRBV28
size: .
length: 20
J: TRBJ2-5
D: TRBD2
DNA: TGTGCCAGCAGTCCCTGGACGGGGGGACTAGCGGGGGGATACCAAGAGACCCAGTACTTC
CDR3: CASSPWTGGLAGGYQETQYF

V: TRBV5-1
size: many
length: 14
J: TRBJ2-5
D: .
DNA: TGCGCCAGCAGCCAACAGCTTAACCAAGAGACCCAGTACTTC
CDR3: CASSQQLNQETQYF

V: TRBV6-2/TRBV6-3
size: many
length: 13
J: TRBJ2-7
D: .
DNA: TGTGCCAGCAGCATCCAGGGGACGGGCGAGCAGTACTTC
CDR3: CASSIQGTGEQYF

V: TRBV6-2/TRBV6-3
size: many
length: 16
J: TRBJ1-2
D: .
DNA: TGTGCCAGCAGTTACTCTTTAGGATCCGCTAACTATGGCTACACCTTC
CDR3: CASSYSLGSANYGYTF

V: TRBV5-5
size: few
length: 15
J: TRBJ1-3
D: .
DNA: TGTGCCAGCAGCCATACACAGGGAACTGGAAACACCATATATTTT
CDR3: CASSHTQGTGNTIYF

V: TRBV28
size: many
length: 15
J: TRBJ1-1
D: TRBD1
DNA: TGTGCCAGCAGTTGGGAGGTGACAGGGGACACTGAAGCTTTCTTT
CDR3: CASSWEVTGDTEAFF

V: TRBV27
size: many
length: 18
J: TRBJ2-1
D: TRBD2
DNA: TGTGCCAGCAGTTTATCGGCCGGCGGGGCGGGGGTTTACAATGAGCAGTTCTTC
CDR3: CASSLSAGGAGVYNEQFF

V: TRBV28
size: many
length: 14
J: TRBJ2-3
D: .
DNA: TGTGCCAGCAGTTCCACACCTATCCTCAATACGCAGTATTTT
CDR3: CASSSTPILNTQYF

V: TRBV6-1
size: many
length: 11
J: TRBJ2-7
D: .
DNA: TGTGCCAGCAGTGAGCCCGAGGAGCAGTACTTC
CDR3: CASSEPEEQYF

V: TRBV28
size: .
length: 14
J: TRBJ1-2
D: .
DNA: TGTGCCAGCAGTTTAGGGTTAGGGCAGTATGGCTACACCTTC
CDR3: CASSLGLGQYGYTF

V: TRBV12-3/TRBV12-4
size: many
length: 20
J: TRBJ2-2
D: TRBD1
DNA: TGTGCCAGCAGTCCAAACCCGGTCGACAGGGGGCAGATGGACACCGGGGAGCTGTTTTTT
CDR3: CASSPNPVDRGQMDTGELFF

V: TRBV28
size: many
length: 15
J: TRBJ2-1
D: TRBD2
DNA: TGTGCCAGCAGGCCGGGACTAGCGTCAATCGATGAGCAGTTCTTC
CDR3: CASRPGLASIDEQFF

V: TRBV28
size: many
length: 18
J: TRBJ2-3
D: TRBD2
DNA: TGTGCCAGCAGTTACAAAGGAGGAACGGGAGGGCACACAGATACGCAGTATTTT
CDR3: CASSYKGGTGGHTDTQYF

V: TRBV27
size: many
length: 15
J: TRBJ1-2
D: .
DNA: TGTGCCAGCAGCCTACTGGGGGCGTTCACTTATGGCTACACCTTC
CDR3: CASSLLGAFTYGYTF

V: TRBV6-1
size: few
length: 15
J: TRBJ1-1
D: TRBD1
DNA: TGTGCCAGCAGTCACGATGCCGGGACAGAGGACGAAGCTTTCTTT
CDR3: CASSHDAGTEDEAFF

V: TRBV20-1
size: .
length: 17
J: TRBJ1-1
D: TRBD1
DNA: TGCAGTGCTATACAAACTGAGACAGGGGCAGGGAACACTGAAGCTTTCTTT
CDR3: CSAIQTETGAGNTEAFF

V: TRBV28
size: few
length: 15
J: TRBJ1-2
D: TRBD1
DNA: TGTGCCAGCAGTCCAAACGACAGGGCTAACTATGGCTACACCTTC
CDR3: CASSPNDRANYGYTF

V: TRBV6-1
size: few
length: 12
J: TRBJ2-7
D: .
DNA: TGTGCCAGTTCGACCGGAACGCTCGAGCAGTACTTC
CDR3: CASSTGTLEQYF

V: TRBV3-1
size: many
length: 17
J: TRBJ2-7
D: TRBD2
DNA: TGTGCCAGCAGCCAATCTCTTGGGACTAGCGGGAGTGACGAGCAGTACTTC
CDR3: CASSQSLGTSGSDEQYF

V: TRBV6-2/TRBV6-3
size: many
length: 18
J: TRBJ2-1
D: TRBD2
DNA: TGTGCCAGCAGTTACAACGAGCCTAGCGGGAGCTATGGTAATGAGCAGTTCTTC
CDR3: CASSYNEPSGSYGNEQFF

V: TRBV19
size: few
length: 14
J: TRBJ1-2
D: .
DNA: TGTGCCAGTAGTACCCAGACAGCTACCTATGGCTACACCTTC
CDR3: CASSTQTATYGYTF

V: TRBV7-2
size: few
length: 15
J: TRBJ2-7
D: .
DNA: TGTGCCAGCAGTAGTGAGGGGGGGTGGGCCTACGAGCAGTACTTC
CDR3: CASSSEGGWAYEQYF

V: TRBV28
size: few
length: 19
J: TRBJ2-1
D: TRBD2
DNA: TGTGCCAGCAGTCTCCCACCGCCCGGACTAGCGGGTAATTACAATGAGCAGTTCTTC
CDR3: CASSLPPPGLAGNYNEQFF

V: TRBV20-1
size: many
length: 16
J: TRBJ2-3
D: .
DNA: TGCAGTGCTAGAGATCCTTGGCGGGGAGCCCCAGATACGCAGTATTTT
CDR3: CSARDPWRGAPDTQYF

V: TRBV7-9
size: .
length: 17
J: TRBJ2-2
D: TRBD1
DNA: TGTGCCAGCAGCTTAGCCCTCGGGACAGACAACACCGGGGAGCTGTTTTTT
CDR3: CASSLALGTDNTGELFF

V: TRBV28
size: many
length: 15
J: TRBJ2-6
D: .
DNA: TGTGCCAGCAGTTTAACTGGGTTCGGGGCCAACGTCCTGACTTTC
CDR3: CASSLTGFGANVLTF

V: TRBV12-3/TRBV12-4
size: many
length: 13
J: TRBJ1-1
D: TRBD1
DNA: TGTGCCACCCACAGGGGGCTAGGCACTGAAGCTTTCTTT
CDR3: CATHRGLGTEAFF

V: TRBV7-9
size: many
length: 14
J: TRBJ2-5
D: .
DNA: TGTGCCAGCAGCTTAGCGGGGCTACAAGAGACCCAGTACTTC
CDR3: CASSLAGLQETQYF

V: TRBV28
size: many
length: 10
J: TRBJ2-1
D: .
DNA: TGTGCCAGCAGAGACAATGAGCAGTTCTTC
CDR3: CASRDNEQFF

V: TRBV20-1
size: .
length: 15
J: TRBJ2-4
D: .
DNA: TGCAGTGCTAGAGTGGGGGTCTCGGCCAAAAACATTCAGTACTTC
CDR3: CSARVGVSAKNIQYF

V: TRBV11-2
size: many
length: 17
J: TRBJ2-7
D: TRBD2
DNA: TGTGCCAGCAGCTTAGAGTCTGCGGGGGGTATTCCCTACGAGCAGTACTTC
CDR3: CASSLESAGGIPYEQYF

V: TRBV20-1
size: .
length: 14
J: TRBJ2-2
D: .
DNA: TGCAGTGCTAGAGAACAGCCTAACACCGGGGAGCTGTTTTTT
CDR3: CSAREQPNTGELFF

V: TRBV30
size: .
length: 13
J: TRBJ1-4
D: .
DNA: TGTGCCTGGAGTCCGGGTTCTAATGAAAAACTGTTTTTT
CDR3: CAWSPGSNEKLFF

V: TRBV12-3/TRBV12-4
size: few
length: 12
J: TRBJ2-1
D: TRBD1
DNA: TGTGCCAGCAGTTTAGGGGACAGCTCGCAGTTCTTC
CDR3: CASSLGDSSQFF

V: TRBV6-1
size: .
length: 12
J: TRBJ2-1
D: .
DNA: TGTGCCAGCAGCACTAGAGGGAATGAGCAGTTCTTC
CDR3: CASSTRGNEQFF

V: TRBV7-9
size: few
length: 17
J: TRBJ2-7
D: TRBD2
DNA: TGTGCCAGCAGCTTAGCCGGGACTAGCGGGAGAGCCCACGAGCAGTACTTC
CDR3: CASSLAGTSGRAHEQYF

V: TRBV6-1
size: .
length: 13
J: TRBJ2-4
D: TRBD1
DNA: TGTGCCAGCTTGAAGGGGGACAGTCACATTCAGTACTTC
CDR3: CASLKGDSHIQYF

V: TRBV25-1
size: .
length: 13
J: TRBJ1-2
D: .
DNA: TGTGCCAGCAGTGTCGGGACGGCCTATGGCTACACCTTT
CDR3: CASSVGTAYGYTF

V: TRBV30
size: few
length: 14
J: TRBJ2-3
D: TRBD2
DNA: TGTGCCTATTGGCTAGCGGGAACCACAGATACGCAGTATTTT
CDR3: CAYWLAGTTDTQYF

V: TRBV9
size: .
length: 17
J: TRBJ2-2
D: TRBD1
DNA: TGTGCCAGCAGCTTGGAGGGGACAGGGGGCGCAGGGGGGGAGCTGTTTTTT
CDR3: CASSLEGTGGAGGELFF

V: TRBV28
size: many
length: 15
J: TRBJ1-5
D: .
DNA: TGTGCCAGCAGTCCTACCTCAGGGGGCAATCAGCCCCAGCATTTT
CDR3: CASSPTSGGNQPQHF